Listed here are 8 T cell receptor beta chains from one sample, sequenced in a study of shared clonotypes between healthy human individuals. Profiled with immunoSEQ multiplex PCR; TCRdb holds only in-frame clones, not every one. The sample has 2.3 million or so clones, 85% to 95% seen once. Sample: naive CD4+ T cells from PBMCs. Subset described: CD45RA+ positively selected. Receptor source: a man between 18 and 35 years old in good health. Some clones in this sample may be carry-over from other donors' samples.

J is TRBJ2-7 and V is TRBV6-5; TRBD1 aligns across 7 bases. The CDR3 covers 15 residues. Germline V gene sequence: CDR1 MNHEY, CDR2 SVGAGI. Trimming cost V 6 bases and J 0 bases; bases outside gene matches: 8. The CDR3 nucleotides are TGTGCCAGCAGAGCATACAGGGGCGCCTCCTACGAGCAGTACTTC. Encoded protein: CASRAYRGASYEQYF.

With regard to this clone: Other DNA sequences in this sample translate to the same CDR3. This chain links TRBV5-6 with TRBJ1-2; the D is unclear. The CDR3 is made up of 13 amino acids. The V end lost 0 bases, the J end lost 4 bases, and 7 bases lay between the germline ends. The germline V gene encodes CDR1 SGHDT and CDR2 YYEEEE. The DNA for the CDR3 is TGTGCCAGCAGCTTGGAGCGGAGCTATGGCTACACCTTC. Translation: CASSLERSYGYTF.

The V call is TRBV19, the J call TRBJ2-4; unclear D gene. CDR3 length: 14 amino acids. V lost 8 bases to trimming and J lost 1 base, with 12 bases between them. CDR1 and CDR2 from the germline V gene are LNHDA and SQIVND (reference sequence). CDR3: CASSTRQAKNIQYF. The CDR3 DNA sequence: TGTGCCAGTTCAACCCGGCAGGCCAAAAACATTCAGTACTTC.

The chain has TRBV28 and TRBJ2-1, with D possibly being TRBD1 or TRBD2 (5 bases each). V was trimmed by 6 bases and J by 10 bases, leaving 22 bases between them. Germline values: CDR1 MDHEN, CDR2 SYDVKM. This CDR3 is built from 15 residues. CDR3 bases: TGTGCCAGCAGAGACTACCGGGACCCCCCCCGCGAGCAGTTCTTC. It yields the protein CASRDYRDPPREQFF. The full variable domain, in which reference TRBV28 and TRBJ2-1 provide the parts outside the CDR3, is DVKVTQSSRYLVKRTGEKVFLECVQDMDHENMFWYRQDPGLGLRLIYFSYDVKMKEKGDIPEGYSVSREKKERFSLILESASTNQTSMYLCASRDYRDPPREQFFGPGTRLTVL.

This clone was seen only once. This chain joins TRBV7-9 and TRBJ1-2; TRBD1 aligns across 9 bases. CDR1 SEHNR and CDR2 FQNEAQ come from the germline V gene (reference sequence). The CDR3 runs 17 residues. V shed 5 bases, J shed 4 bases, and the junction held 14 bases outside the gene matches. The CDR3: CASSPIRGQGGGYGYTF. DNA of the CDR3: TGTGCCAGCAGCCCGATCCGGGGACAGGGCGGTGGCTATGGCTACACCTTC.

The rearrangement joins TRBV9 to TRBJ1-2; 7 nucleotides line up with TRBD1. Germline-derived CDR1 and CDR2 are SGDLS and YYNGEE. The length of the CDR3 is 17 residues. With V trimmed by 0 bases and J by 3 bases, 11 bases remained unmatched. CDR3 amino acids: CASSVATRPGGDYGYTF. The CDR3 DNA reads as TGTGCCAGCAGCGTAGCTACTAGGCCAGGGGGGGACTATGGCTACACCTTC.

This chain uses TRBV19 with TRBJ1-3; TRBD1 matches 8 bases. The CDR3 extends over 17 amino acids. Germline V gene lookup returns CDR1 LNHDA and CDR2 SQIVND (reference sequence). V shed 7 bases and J 4 bases; nucleotides not matched to a gene: 15. CDR3: CASTRTGNPSVGNTIYF. CDR3 coding DNA: TGTGCCAGTACCCGGACAGGGAATCCTAGCGTGGGAAACACCATATATTTT.

The chain couples TRBV28 to TRBJ2-3, with unresolved D. The CDR3 is 12 residues long. Germline CDR1 is MDHEN and CDR2 is SYDVKM. V was pared by 8 bases and J by 3 bases, with 9 bases between. The CDR3 region has the DNA TGTGCCAGCCAGACCCCGACAGATACGCAGTATTTT. The encoded protein is CASQTPTDTQYF.